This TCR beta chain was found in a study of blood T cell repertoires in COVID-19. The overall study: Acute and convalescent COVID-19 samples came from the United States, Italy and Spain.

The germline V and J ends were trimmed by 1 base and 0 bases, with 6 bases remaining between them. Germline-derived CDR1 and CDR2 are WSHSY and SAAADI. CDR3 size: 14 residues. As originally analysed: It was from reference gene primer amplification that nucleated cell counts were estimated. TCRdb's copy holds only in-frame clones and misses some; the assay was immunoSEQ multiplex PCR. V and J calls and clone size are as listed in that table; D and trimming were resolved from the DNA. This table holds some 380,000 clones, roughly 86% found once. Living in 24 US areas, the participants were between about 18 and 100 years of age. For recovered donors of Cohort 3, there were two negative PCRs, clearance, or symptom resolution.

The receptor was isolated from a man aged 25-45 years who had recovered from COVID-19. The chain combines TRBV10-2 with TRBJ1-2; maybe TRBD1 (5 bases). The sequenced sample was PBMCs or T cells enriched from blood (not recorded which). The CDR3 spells CASSEWGANYGYTF. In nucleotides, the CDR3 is TGCGCCAGCAGTGAGTGGGGGGCTAACTATGGCTACACCTTC.